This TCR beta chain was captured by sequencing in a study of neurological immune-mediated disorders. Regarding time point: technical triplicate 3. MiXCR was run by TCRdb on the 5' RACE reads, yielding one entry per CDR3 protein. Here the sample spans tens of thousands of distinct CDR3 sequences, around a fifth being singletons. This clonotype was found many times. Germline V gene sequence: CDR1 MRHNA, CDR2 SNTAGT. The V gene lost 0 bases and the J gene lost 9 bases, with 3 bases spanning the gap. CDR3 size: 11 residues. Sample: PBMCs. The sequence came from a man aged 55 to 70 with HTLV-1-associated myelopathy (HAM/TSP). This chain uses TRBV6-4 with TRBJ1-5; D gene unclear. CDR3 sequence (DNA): TGTGCCAGCAGTGACTCTTCGCCCCAGCATTTT. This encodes CASSDSSPQHF.